The next 27 T cell receptor beta chains were all read from a single sample in a study of blood T cell repertoires in COVID-19. Using immunoSEQ multiplex PCR, the repertoire was profiled, and TCRdb retains in-frame clones only, with some absent. The sample has about 250,000 clones, approximately 90% seen once. The sequenced sample consisted of PBMCs or T cells enriched from blood (not recorded which). Source of these receptors: a middle-aged man who had recovered from COVID-19.

V usage is TRBV7-9 and J usage is TRBJ2-7, with 8 positions matching TRBD1. J was trimmed by 2 bases and V by 3 bases; bases with no gene match: 12. This CDR3 is 17 amino acids long. The V gene's germline CDR1 is SEHNR and CDR2 FQNEAQ (reference sequence). The CDR3 sequence is CASSFSFGTGSTYEQYF. CDR3 bases: TGTGCCAGCAGCTTTAGTTTTGGGACAGGATCAACCTACGAGCAGTACTTC. Full variable domain (missing parts from reference TRBV7-9 and TRBJ2-7): DTGVSQNPRHKITKRGQNVTFRCDPISEHNRLYWYRQTLGQGPEFLTYFQNEAQLEKSRLLSDRFSAERPKGSFSTLEIQRTEQGDSAMYLCASSFSFGTGSTYEQYFGPGTRLTVT.

The chain links TRBV27 to TRBJ1-5; D unresolved. The CDR3 runs 13 residues. Germline loops: CDR1 MNHEY, CDR2 SMNVEV (reference sequence). Trimming shortened V by 7 bases and J by 4 bases, and 11 bases separated the two germline ends. CDR3 DNA: TGTGCCAGCACCCCAGCGGTGAATCAGCCCCAGCATTTT. Its protein product is CASTPAVNQPQHF.

V and J are TRBV18 and TRBJ2-3; 7 bases are a match to TRBD2. This CDR3 has 13 residues. After removal of 6 bases from V and 6 bases from J, the junction contained 6 bases not matched to a gene. Germline V lookup: CDR1 KGHSH, CDR2 LQKENI. CDR3 bases: TGTGCCAGCTCGTTTTCGGGAGGTGATACGCAGTATTTT. Translated, it gives CASSFSGGDTQYF.

This clone has only one observation. This chain connects TRBV10-3 to TRBJ2-1, with D unresolved. V lost 3 bases and J lost 6, with 15 bases in between. The germline V gene has CDR1 ENHRY and CDR2 SYGVKD. The CDR3 length is 15 residues. The CDR3 region is CAISEVARQTNEQFF. The CDR3 DNA reads as TGTGCCATCAGTGAAGTAGCTCGGCAGACCAATGAGCAGTTCTTC.

The CDR3 DNA sequence: TGTGCCAGCTCACCACCTAGCGCGGGAGGCGCCCAAGAGACCCAGTACTTC. It is translated as CASSPPSAGGAQETQYF. This sequence joins TRBV18 and TRBJ2-5; TRBD2 matches 8 bases. J lost 1 base, V lost 0 bases, and 7 bases had no gene match. From germline, CDR1 is KGHSH and CDR2 LQKENI. The CDR3 has 17 amino acids.

The chain is built from TRBV14 and TRBJ2-6, with D perhaps matching TRBD2 (5 bases). The V end was cut by 1 base, the J end by 1 base, with 5 bases between. Germline V gene lookup returns CDR1 SGHDN and CDR2 FVKESK. The CDR3 totals 15 residues. CDR3 DNA sequence: TGTGCCAGCAGCCAAGGCGGGTCTGGGGCCAACGTCCTGACTTTC. It is translated as CASSQGGSGANVLTF. The full variable domain, completed using reference TRBV14 and TRBJ2-6, is EAGVTQFPSHSVIEKGQTVTLRCDPISGHDNLYWYRRVMGKEIKFLLHFVKESKQDESGMPNNRFLAERTGGTYSTLKVQPAELEDSGVYFCASSQGGSGANVLTFGAGSRLTVL.

This clone was found once. This sequence joins TRBV5-1 and TRBJ2-7; 13 nucleotides align to TRBD2. The CDR3 sequence is 15 residues long. Germline V lookup: CDR1 SGHRS, CDR2 YFSETQ. V gave up 2 bases and J gave up 7 bases; unmatched junction bases: 6. This CDR3 is CASSLLAGGPGEQYF. DNA for the CDR3: TGCGCCAGCAGCTTACTAGCGGGAGGGCCTGGTGAGCAGTACTTC.

The chain couples TRBV6-5 to TRBJ1-1, with 8 positions matching TRBD1. The CDR3 totals 16 residues. Germline V gene data show CDR1 as MNHEY and CDR2 as SVGAGI. V was clipped by 4 bases and J by 9 bases; unmatched bases: 16. CDR3 DNA sequence: TGTGCCAGCAGTTGGTCGGTGGACAGGGCGGAGATTAAAGCTTTCTTT. Encoded protein: CASSWSVDRAEIKAFF.

J is TRBJ1-6 and V is TRBV9; 9 bases agree with TRBD1. This CDR3 spans 15 amino acids. The V gene's germline CDR1 is SGDLS and CDR2 YYNGEE. The junction had 9 bases not matched to a gene; V was cut back by 4 bases and J by 10 bases. CDR3 DNA: TGTGCCAGCAGCCCCAAGGGACAGGGTAACTCACCCCTCCACTTT. Translation gives CASSPKGQGNSPLHF. The whole variable domain, remainder taken from reference TRBV9 and TRBJ1-6, is DSGVTQTPKHLITATGQRVTLRCSPRSGDLSVYWYQQSLDQGLQFLIQYYNGEERAKGNILERFSAQQFPDLHSELNLSSLELGDSALYFCASSPKGQGNSPLHFGNGTRLTVT.

The chain joins TRBV29-1 to TRBJ1-4, with a possible D match to TRBD1 (6 bases). V lost 3 bases, J lost 8 bases, and 10 bases lay in between. Per germline, CDR1 SQVTM and CDR2 ANQGSEA. The CDR3 length is 12 residues. The CDR3 nucleotides read TGCAGCGTTGAGGGGGCATCAGAAAAACTGTTTTTT. It encodes CSVEGASEKLFF.

The CDR3 protein is CASSPRADGWARDTDTQYF. The CDR3 nucleotides read TGTGCCAGCTCACCACGGGCCGACGGTTGGGCGAGGGACACAGATACGCAGTATTTT. This chain connects TRBV18 to TRBJ2-3; D perhaps matches TRBD2 (5 bases). The CDR3 sequence is 19 residues long. Trimming stripped 1 base from V and 2 bases from J, with 22 bases between. Germline V gene data show CDR1 as KGHSH and CDR2 as LQKENI. Based on the CDR3 plus reference TRBV18 and TRBJ2-3, the full variable domain is NAGVMQNPRHLVRRRGQEARLRCSPMKGHSHVYWYRQLPEEGLKFMVYLQKENIIDESGMPKERFSAEFPKEGPSILRIQQVVRGDSAAYFCASSPRADGWARDTDTQYFGPGTRLTVL.

The chain carries TRBV10-3 and TRBJ2-1; possibly TRBD2 for D (6 bases). This CDR3 has 13 amino acids. Germline CDR1 ENHRY, CDR2 SYGVKD. V was cut by 10 bases and J by 7 bases, with 17 bases left in between. The CDR3 loop reads CATQEGSGNEQFF. The DNA of the CDR3 is TGTGCCACCCAGGAGGGGTCAGGGAATGAGCAGTTCTTC.

V and J are TRBV27 and TRBJ1-5, with D possibly TRBD1 on 5 matching bases. V was cut by 3 bases and J by 4 bases, with 10 bases left in between. The CDR3 consists of 14 residues. Looked up from germline, CDR1 is MNHEY and CDR2 is SMNVEV (reference sequence). The CDR3 sequence is CASSLVRTNQPQHF. The CDR3 DNA sequence: TGTGCCAGCAGTTTGGTAAGGACAAATCAGCCCCAGCATTTT.

V is TRBV5-6 and J is TRBJ2-7; D gene ambiguous. The germline V gene encodes CDR1 SGHDT and CDR2 YYEEEE. CDR3 length: 14 residues. Between the trimmed V and J ends, which lost 4 bases and 3 bases, there was a span of 14 bases. The CDR3 DNA follows: TGTGCCAGCAGCCCAGACGGAGTCCTCTACGAGCAGTACTTC. Protein sequence: CASSPDGVLYEQYF. The full variable domain, its missing parts supplied by reference TRBV5-6 and TRBJ2-7, is DAGVTQSPTHLIKTRGQQVTLRCSPKSGHDTVSWYQQALGQGPQFIFQYYEEEERQRGNFPDRFSGHQFPNYSSELNVNALLLGDSALYLCASSPDGVLYEQYFGPGTRLTVT.

The V call is TRBV11-3, the J call TRBJ2-1, with D perhaps matching TRBD1 (6 bases). The CDR3 runs to 15 residues. Deletions cut 5 bases from V and 0 bases from J, with 11 bases between. Germline V gene data show CDR1 as SGHNT and CDR2 as YENEEA. The chain's CDR3 is CASSTSGDSYNEQFF. The CDR3 region has the DNA TGTGCCAGCAGCACCTCAGGGGACTCCTACAATGAGCAGTTCTTC. Variable domain in full (rest from reference TRBV11-3 and TRBJ2-1): EAGVVQSPRYKIIEKKQPVAFWCNPISGHNTLYWYLQNLGQGPELLIRYENEEAVDDSQLPKDRFSAERLKGVDSTLKIQPAELGDSAVYLCASSTSGDSYNEQFFGPGTRLTVL.

The CDR3 loop is CASSTPTGPVIYGYTF. CDR3 nucleotides: TGTGCCAGTAGTACCCCCACAGGGCCGGTTATCTATGGCTACACCTTC. The chain uses TRBV19 and TRBJ1-2; possible D gene TRBD1, 6 bases. Germline V CDR1 and CDR2: LNHDA, SQIVND (reference sequence). V dropped 4 bases and J dropped 4 bases, with 19 bases sitting between them. The CDR3 runs to 16 residues.

The genes are TRBV6-5 and TRBJ2-7; the D gene is possibly TRBD1 (5 bases). Trimming left V 2 bases short and J 2 bases short, with 16 bases between. The length of the CDR3 is 16 residues. Germline-derived CDR1 and CDR2 are MNHEY and SVGAGI. CDR3 loop: CASSYGQGLGTYEQYF. CDR3 nucleotide sequence: TGTGCCAGCAGTTACGGGCAGGGATTAGGGACCTACGAGCAGTACTTC.

V and J are TRBV21-1 and TRBJ2-1; the table's D gene call, TRBD2, was not cross checked with the DNA. TRBV21-1 corresponds to a pseudogene. The CDR3 is made up of 20 amino acids. This CDR3 is CASSKVGGRLVAGVWNEQFF. The CDR3 DNA reads as TGTGCCAGCAGCAAAGTCGGGGGTAGATTGGTAGCGGGAGTTTGGAATGAGCAGTTCTTC.

This chain connects TRBV6-5 to TRBJ1-5, with 7 bases identical to TRBD1. CDR1 MNHEY and CDR2 SVGAGI come from the germline V gene. The CDR3 has 15 amino acids. J lost 2 bases, V lost 6 bases, and 7 bases had no gene match. CDR3 amino acids: CASREGARGNQPQHF. CDR3 nucleotides: TGTGCCAGCAGGGAGGGGGCGCGCGGCAATCAGCCCCAGCATTTT.

The chain couples TRBV5-4 to TRBJ1-1, with D unresolved. Looked up from germline, CDR1 is SGHNT and CDR2 is YYREEE (reference sequence). The CDR3 is made up of 12 amino acids. The germline V and J ends were trimmed by 4 bases and 8 bases, with 12 bases remaining between them. The CDR3 loop is CASSRAAGEAFF. The CDR3 bases are TGTGCCAGCAGCCGCGCGGCGGGGGAAGCTTTCTTT. Combining the CDR3 with reference TRBV5-4 and TRBJ1-1 gives the whole variable domain ETGVTQSPTHLIKTRGQQVTLRCSSQSGHNTVSWYQQALGQGPQFIFQYYREEENGRGNFPPRFSGLQFPNYSSELNVNALELDDSALYLCASSRAAGEAFFGQGTRLTVV.

The chain joins TRBV10-2 to TRBJ1-3; TRBD1 is a possible D gene (5 bases). This CDR3 is 15 amino acids long. CDR1 WSHSY and CDR2 SAAADI come from the germline V gene. V shed 3 bases and J shed 4 bases, with 13 bases lying between them. CDR3 loop: CASSEQATSGNTIYF. In DNA form, the CDR3 reads TGCGCCAGCAGTGAACAGGCTACGAGCGGAAACACCATATATTTT.

The CDR3 nucleotides are TGCAGCGTTGCGTCAAGGCCCGGGGGGATGACCGGGGAGCTGTTTTTT. Encoded protein: CSVASRPGGMTGELFF. The V gene is TRBV29-1, the J gene TRBJ2-2; 7 positions agree with TRBD2. This CDR3 is 16 amino acids long. Germline assignment: CDR1 SQVTM and CDR2 ANQGSEA. Losses at the gene ends were 4 bases for V and 5 bases for J; bases not matched to a gene: 13.

V gene TRBV30 combines with J gene TRBJ2-7, with TRBD1 matching over 8 bases. CDR3 length equals 15 residues. CDR1 and CDR2 (germline): GTSNPN, SVGIG (reference sequence). J was trimmed by 4 bases and V by 2 bases; bases with no gene match: 10. The CDR3 protein is CAWSSSGTGVYEQYF. The CDR3 region has the DNA TGTGCCTGGAGTTCCTCCGGGACAGGTGTGTACGAGCAGTACTTC.

The CDR3 reads CASRARQGGPDTQYF. CDR3 bases: TGCGCCAGCAGGGCTAGACAGGGTGGGCCAGATACGCAGTATTTT. The chain combines TRBV5-1 with TRBJ2-3; 7 positions agree with TRBD1. The CDR3 is 15 amino acids. Germline V gene sequence: CDR1 SGHRS, CDR2 YFSETQ. After removal of 5 bases from V and 4 bases from J, the junction contained 10 bases not matched to a gene.

In DNA form, the CDR3 reads TGTGCCAGCTCACCACCGCCGACAGGGGCTGGAAACACCATATATTTT. Translated, it gives CASSPPPTGAGNTIYF. This chain connects TRBV18 to TRBJ1-3; the match to TRBD1 covers 8 bases. Looked up from germline, CDR1 is KGHSH and CDR2 is LQKENI. This CDR3 region has 16 residues. V dropped 0 bases and J dropped 2; count of bases not matched to a gene: 3.

The chain recombines TRBV19 with TRBJ1-3; D perhaps matches TRBD1 (6 bases). The CDR3 covers 17 residues. In germline, CDR1 is LNHDA, CDR2 SQIVND (reference sequence). V lost 2 bases and J 0 bases, leaving 14 bases between the germline ends. The CDR3 is CASSISDRTHSGNTIYF. The CDR3 nucleotides read TGTGCCAGTAGTATATCCGACAGGACCCACTCTGGAAACACCATATATTTT.

The V call is TRBV6-5, the J call TRBJ1-1, with 7 nucleotides matching TRBD1. The CDR3 contains 13 residues. Germline CDR1 reads MNHEY; CDR2 reads SVGAGI. The junction had 9 bases not matched to a gene; V was cut back by 10 bases and J by 4 bases. The CDR3, as DNA: TGTGCCACCGAGGGGGCGGTGGCCACTGAAGCTTTCTTT. It translates to CATEGAVATEAFF.